This passage covers 10 T cell receptor beta chains from one sample sequenced in a study of blood T cells in healthy people across ages. Alongside a J-beta primer mix, a sample-barcoded 5' primer served in a second PCR lasting about 7 to 12 cycles. TCRdb processed the 5' RACE reads anew with MiXCR; each CDR3 protein has one entry. The sample carries roughly 2 million distinct CDR3 sequences, roughly 49% recorded once. Sequenced sample: blood. The receptor source for this set is a woman in her thirties or forties in good health.

This CDR3 is CASSFGNGGALNEQYF. In nucleotides, the CDR3 is TGTGCCAGCAGTTTCGGTAACGGGGGGGCCTTGAATGAGCAGTACTTC. The V call is TRBV12-3 or TRBV12-4, the J call TRBJ2-5; 8 nucleotides line up with TRBD2. V was clipped by 3 bases and J by 11 bases; unmatched bases: 17. The CDR3 runs to 16 residues.

This clonotype was counted between two and nine times. V is TRBV7-2 and J is TRBJ2-7, with a possible D match to TRBD2 (5 bases). There are 14 residues in the CDR3. Per germline, CDR1 SGHTA and CDR2 FQGNSA. Between the trimmed V and J ends, which lost 1 base and 6 bases, there was a span of 13 bases. This CDR3 is CASSLGTEPFEQYF. DNA of the CDR3: TGTGCCAGCAGCTTAGGGACTGAGCCCTTCGAGCAGTACTTC.

With regard to this clonotype: Germline is not matched at one junction end, which may reflect a read error. The rearrangement links TRBV3-1 to TRBJ2-1; tentatively, D is TRBD1 (5 bases). The CDR3 sequence is 16 residues long. From germline, CDR1 is LGHDT and CDR2 YNNKEL (reference sequence). CDR3 DNA sequence: TGTGCCAGCACCCAATCACGACAGATCTCCTACAATGAGCAGTTCTTC. As protein: CASTQSRQISYNEQFF.

The rearrangement uses TRBV28 and TRBJ1-6; D gene uncertain. Germline CDR1 is MDHEN and CDR2 is SYDVKM. This CDR3 has 15 residues. V gave up 5 bases and J gave up 5 bases, with 13 bases separating them. The CDR3 sequence is CASSLIGGDNSPLHF. The CDR3 nucleotides are TGTGCCAGCAGTCTGATTGGCGGGGATAATTCACCCCTCCACTTT. Using reference TRBV28 and TRBJ1-6 for the parts outside the CDR3, the full variable domain is DVKVTQSSRYLVKRTGEKVFLECVQDMDHENMFWYRQDPGLGLRLIYFSYDVKMKEKGDIPEGYSVSREKKERFSLILESASTNQTSMYLCASSLIGGDNSPLHFGNGTRLTVT.

The chain recombines TRBV20-1 with TRBJ2-5; a weak D match, TRBD1 (5 bases). The germline V gene encodes CDR1 DFQATT and CDR2 SNEGSKA (reference sequence). The CDR3 is 16 amino acids. V was clipped by 5 bases and J by 11 bases, with 30 bases between them. The CDR3 region has the DNA TGCAGTGCTCCCATAAGACAGCCAACCTCCTACAATGAGCAGTACTTC. Its protein is CSAPIRQPTSYNEQYF.

The V and J genes are TRBV29-1 and TRBJ2-2; 14 bases match TRBD2. The ends lost 7 bases at V and 5 bases at J; junction bases unmatched: 6. CDR3 length equals 15 residues. Germline assignment: CDR1 SQVTM and CDR2 ANQGSEA. CDR3 nucleotides: TGCAGCGGCTTAGGACTAGCGGGGGGAACCGGGGAGCTGTTTTTT. Protein sequence: CSGLGLAGGTGELFF.

This clonotype has a count of ten or more. This chain joins TRBV20-1 and TRBJ2-1; 8 bases line up with TRBD2. Germline CDR1 reads DFQATT; CDR2 reads SNEGSKA (reference sequence). This CDR3 has 16 residues. V shed 4 bases and J 4 bases; nucleotides not matched to a gene: 12. The CDR3 loop reads CSAKPPLAGQYNEQFF. The CDR3 region has the DNA TGCAGTGCTAAACCCCCCCTAGCGGGCCAATACAATGAGCAGTTCTTC.

This clonotype was detected a few times. The chain uses TRBV3-1 and TRBJ2-5; TRBD2 matches 15 bases. The CDR3 spans 19 residues. CDR1 and CDR2 (germline): LGHDT, YNNKEL (reference sequence). J was trimmed by 5 bases and V by 1 base; bases with no gene match: 11. The CDR3 spells CASSQGTGLAGGLMETQYF. Written as DNA, the CDR3 is TGTGCCAGCAGCCAAGGAACGGGACTAGCGGGGGGCTTGATGGAGACCCAGTACTTC.

This clonotype appeared a few times. This chain joins TRBV5-1 and TRBJ2-5; weak D call: TRBD1 (6 bases). The germline V gene has CDR1 SGHRS and CDR2 YFSETQ. Trimming shortened V by 4 bases and J by 2 bases, and 12 bases separated the two germline ends. This CDR3 comprises 14 residues. The CDR3 region is CASSQGPSQETQYF. CDR3 sequence (DNA): TGCGCCAGCAGCCAGGGGCCGAGTCAAGAGACCCAGTACTTC.

Written as DNA, the CDR3 is TGTGCCAGCAGTTACTTGGAATATAACTATGGCTACACCTTC. Translating it yields CASSYLEYNYGYTF. This chain uses TRBV6-2 or TRBV6-3 with TRBJ1-2, with D unresolved. Germline CDR1 reads MNHEY; CDR2 reads SVGEGT. Trimming shortened V by 1 base and J by 1 base, and 7 bases separated the two germline ends. CDR3 length equals 14 residues.